This is a list of T cell receptor beta chains from one sample in a study of blood T cell repertoires in COVID-19. Data came from immunoSEQ multiplex PCR; TCRdb stores just in-frame clones and leaves some out. The sample has about 130,000 clones, about 90% seen once; the top ten hold approximately 20%. The sample taken for sequencing was peripheral blood. These receptors all stem from a woman aged 45-59 years who had recovered from COVID-19. CDR3s include the opening cysteine and the closing phenylalanine or tryptophan. Fields, in order: V gene, clone size, J gene, D gene, CDR3 protein, CDR3 DNA. The D gene is left open where the match is weak. Clone size is given for some rows only: seen once, a few or many times, or a class if the clone is expanded.

V: TRBV7-6; size: .; J: TRBJ1-1; D: .; CDR3: CASSRTGEAFF; DNA: TGTGCCAGCAGCCGGACGGGAGAAGCTTTCTTT
V: TRBV2; size: once; J: TRBJ2-1; D: TRBD2; CDR3: CASSEHGETSEDNEQFF; DNA: TGTGCCAGCAGTGAACATGGGGAGACTAGCGAGGACAATGAGCAGTTCTTC
V: TRBV11-1; size: .; J: TRBJ2-1; D: TRBD1; CDR3: CASSVRGLGNEQFF; DNA: TGTGCCAGCAGCGTCAGGGGGCTAGGGAATGAGCAGTTCTTC
V: TRBV10-1; size: .; J: TRBJ2-3; D: .; CDR3: CASSERGDTQYF; DNA: TGCGCCAGCAGTGAGAGAGGAGATACGCAGTATTTT
V: TRBV3-1/TRBV3-2; size: .; J: TRBJ2-1; D: TRBD2; CDR3: CASSQDLLAGGKGDEQFF; DNA: TGTGCCAGCAGCCAAGATCTCCTAGCGGGGGGGAAAGGCGATGAGCAGTTCTTC
V: TRBV11-2; size: once; J: TRBJ2-1; D: TRBD2; CDR3: CASGGASYNEQFF; DNA: TGTGCTAGCGGGGGGGCTTCCTACAATGAGCAGTTCTTC
V: TRBV6-5; size: .; J: TRBJ1-4; D: TRBD1; CDR3: CASRGQGRANEKLFF; DNA: TGTGCCAGCAGGGGACAGGGAAGGGCTAATGAAAAACTGTTTTTT
V: TRBV5-1; size: .; J: TRBJ2-3; D: TRBD2; CDR3: CASSRSGGGTDTQYF; DNA: TGCGCCAGCAGCCGGAGCGGGGGAGGCACAGATACGCAGTATTTT
V: TRBV4-3; size: .; J: TRBJ2-2; D: TRBD1; CDR3: CASSPRQDRGGELFF; DNA: TGCGCCAGCAGCCCCCGACAGGACAGGGGCGGGGAGCTGTTTTTT
V: TRBV2; size: .; J: TRBJ2-3; D: TRBD2; CDR3: CASRGGLAGTLGRADTQYF; DNA: TGTGCCAGCAGGGGGGGACTAGCGGGGACACTTGGGCGGGCAGATACGCAGTATTTT
V: TRBV19; size: .; J: TRBJ2-6; D: .; CDR3: CASRLGVYSGANVLTF; DNA: TGTGCCAGTAGGTTAGGGGTTTACTCTGGGGCCAACGTCCTGACTTTC
V: TRBV9; size: .; J: TRBJ1-1; D: .; CDR3: CASSQEGANTEAFF; DNA: TGTGCCAGCAGCCAAGAGGGAGCGAACACTGAAGCTTTCTTT
V: TRBV4-1; size: .; J: TRBJ2-3; D: .; CDR3: CASSQDFTGYTDTQYF; DNA: TGCGCCAGCAGCCAAGACTTCACAGGCTACACAGATACGCAGTATTTT
V: TRBV19; size: .; J: TRBJ2-1; D: .; CDR3: CARTCDLPADEQFF; DNA: TGTGCCAGAACTTGCGACCTGCCGGCGGATGAGCAGTTCTTC
V: TRBV27; size: .; J: TRBJ2-6; D: .; CDR3: CAAENQVQSGANVLTF; DNA: TGTGCCGCCGAGAACCAGGTGCAGTCTGGGGCCAACGTCCTGACTTTC
V: TRBV11-2; size: .; J: TRBJ1-1; D: .; CDR3: CASSLYRGGEAFF; DNA: TGTGCCAGCAGCTTATATCGGGGTGGTGAAGCTTTCTTT
V: TRBV11-2; size: .; J: TRBJ2-7; D: TRBD1; CDR3: CASSSLGGTGVHEQYF; DNA: TGTGCCAGCAGCTCGTTAGGTGGGACAGGGGTACACGAGCAGTACTTC
V: TRBV7-9; size: .; J: TRBJ2-5; D: .; CDR3: CASSLSQGLVETQYF; DNA: TGTGCCAGCAGCTTAAGTCAGGGGCTGGTGGAGACCCAGTACTTC
V: TRBV18; size: .; J: TRBJ1-1; D: .; CDR3: CASSATGLGTEAFF; DNA: TGTGCCAGCTCAGCAACAGGGTTGGGCACTGAAGCTTTCTTT
V: TRBV15; size: .; J: TRBJ2-5; D: .; CDR3: CATSRGRELRETQYF; DNA: TGTGCCACCAGCAGAGGTCGGGAGCTACGAGAGACCCAGTACTTC
V: TRBV18; size: .; J: TRBJ2-3; D: .; CDR3: CASSPRASDTQYF; DNA: TGTGCCAGCTCACCACGAGCGTCAGATACGCAGTATTTT
V: TRBV24-1; size: .; J: TRBJ2-1; D: TRBD2; CDR3: CATSDPSGLAANEQFF; DNA: TGTGCCACCAGTGACCCATCGGGACTAGCCGCCAATGAGCAGTTCTTC
V: TRBV29-1; size: .; J: TRBJ2-1; D: TRBD2; CDR3: CSVYGGSRYNEQFF; DNA: TGCAGCGTTTATGGCGGGAGTCGGTACAATGAGCAGTTCTTC
V: TRBV7-8; size: .; J: TRBJ1-3; D: TRBD1; CDR3: CASSSQGAIFWNTIYF; DNA: TGTGCCAGCAGCTCGCAGGGGGCAATATTTTGGAACACCATATATTTT
V: TRBV20-1; size: .; J: TRBJ1-1; D: .; CDR3: CSVTHRAEAFF; DNA: TGCAGTGTTACTCACCGGGCTGAAGCTTTCTTT
V: TRBV20-1; size: .; J: TRBJ1-2; D: .; CDR3: CSASTDYGYTF; DNA: TGCAGTGCTAGTACAGACTATGGCTACACCTTC
V: TRBV13; size: .; J: TRBJ2-5; D: .; CDR3: CASSLGPGQGQETQYF; DNA: TGTGCCAGCAGCTTAGGCCCGGGCCAGGGCCAAGAGACCCAGTACTTC
V: TRBV7-8; size: .; J: TRBJ1-4; D: .; CDR3: CASSLKLSGVFEKLFF; DNA: TGTGCCAGCAGCTTAAAGTTGTCCGGGGTATTTGAAAAACTGTTTTTT
V: TRBV14; size: once; J: TRBJ2-7; D: .; CDR3: CASSQTIGQGPSYEQYF; DNA: TGTGCCAGCAGCCAAACGATAGGCCAGGGGCCCTCCTACGAGCAGTACTTC
V: TRBV4-2; size: .; J: TRBJ2-1; D: .; CDR3: CASSQEPGDDEQFF; DNA: TGTGCCAGCAGCCAAGAACCAGGGGATGATGAGCAGTTCTTC
V: TRBV6-6; size: once; J: TRBJ1-1; D: TRBD1; CDR3: CASTKGGQSSEAFF; DNA: TGTGCCAGCACCAAAGGGGGACAGAGCAGTGAAGCTTTCTTT
V: TRBV5-4; size: .; J: TRBJ1-2; D: .; CDR3: CASRLSGTYRMDGYTF; DNA: TGTGCCAGCAGGTTATCCGGGACATATCGAATGGATGGCTACACCTTC
V: TRBV7-2; size: once; J: TRBJ1-5; D: .; CDR3: CASSLAPAGNQWPQHF; DNA: TGTGCCAGCAGCTTAGCGCCGGCAGGGAATCAGTGGCCCCAGCATTTT
V: TRBV5-6; size: .; J: TRBJ1-5; D: .; CDR3: CASSLQREMWGGNQPQHF; DNA: TGTGCCAGCAGCTTGCAGAGGGAAATGTGGGGGGGCAATCAGCCCCAGCATTTT
V: TRBV28; size: .; J: TRBJ1-1; D: TRBD1; CDR3: CASSSPGQGRMNTEAFF; DNA: TGTGCCAGCAGTTCCCCGGGACAGGGACGCATGAACACTGAAGCTTTCTTT
V: TRBV6-2/TRBV6-3; size: once; J: TRBJ2-7; D: TRBD2; CDR3: CASSLAGSLPHEQYF; DNA: TGTGCCAGCAGTTTAGCGGGGTCCCTCCCCCACGAGCAGTACTTC
V: TRBV24-1; size: .; J: TRBJ1-5; D: TRBD1; CDR3: CATSDLGQGNQPQHF; DNA: TGTGCCACCAGTGATTTGGGACAGGGCAATCAGCCCCAGCATTTT
V: TRBV27; size: .; J: TRBJ1-4; D: .; CDR3: CASSSHGGIPTNEKLFF; DNA: TGTGCCAGCAGTTCCCACGGGGGTATTCCAACTAATGAAAAACTGTTTTTT
V: TRBV4-1; size: .; J: TRBJ2-5; D: TRBD2; CDR3: CASSQALPSGGAQETQYF; DNA: TGCGCCAGCAGCCAAGCCCTTCCTAGCGGGGGGGCCCAAGAGACCCAGTACTTC
V: TRBV7-9; size: .; J: TRBJ1-1; D: TRBD1; CDR3: CASSLRTGGYTEAFF; DNA: TGTGCCAGCAGCCTCCGGACAGGGGGGTACACTGAAGCTTTCTTT
V: TRBV27; size: .; J: TRBJ2-4; D: .; CDR3: CASSLMAGALNIQYF; DNA: TGTGCCAGCAGTTTGATGGCCGGAGCCCTAAACATTCAGTACTTC
V: TRBV7-9; size: .; J: TRBJ2-1; D: TRBD2; CDR3: CASSLGSGRGNEQFF; DNA: TGTGCCAGCAGCTTAGGGAGCGGGAGAGGAAATGAGCAGTTCTTC
V: TRBV9; size: .; J: TRBJ1-2; D: .; CDR3: CASSEKGDYGYTF; DNA: TGTGCCAGCAGCGAGAAGGGGGACTATGGCTACACCTTC
V: TRBV7-2; size: once; J: TRBJ1-3; D: .; CDR3: CASSLVGGGNTIYF; DNA: TGTGCCAGCAGCTTAGTTGGGGGGGGAAACACCATATATTTT
V: TRBV30; size: few; J: TRBJ2-1; D: .; CDR3: CAWSVPAGTYNEQFF; DNA: TGTGCCTGGAGTGTACCAGCGGGTACCTACAATGAGCAGTTCTTC
V: TRBV4-2; size: .; J: TRBJ2-7; D: .; CDR3: CASSQDVSAYEQYF; DNA: TGTGCCAGCAGCCAAGACGTGAGTGCCTACGAGCAGTACTTC
V: TRBV19; size: .; J: TRBJ1-4; D: .; CDR3: CASSWGGFLATNEKLFF; DNA: TGTGCCAGTAGTTGGGGGGGATTCCTTGCTACTAATGAAAAACTGTTTTTT
V: TRBV11-3; size: .; J: TRBJ2-5; D: TRBD1; CDR3: CASSPGNRGETQYF; DNA: TGTGCCAGCAGCCCGGGGAACAGGGGGGAGACCCAGTACTTC
V: TRBV6-2/TRBV6-3; size: .; J: TRBJ2-1; D: TRBD1; CDR3: CASSPGTGVYNEQFF; DNA: TGTGCCAGCAGTCCCGGGACAGGGGTTTACAATGAGCAGTTCTTC
V: TRBV5-1; size: .; J: TRBJ2-7; D: TRBD2; CDR3: CASSFVAGWNYEQYF; DNA: TGCGCCAGCAGCTTTGTAGCGGGTTGGAACTACGAGCAGTACTTC
V: TRBV19; size: .; J: TRBJ1-5; D: TRBD1; CDR3: CASSMYGRGLSNQPQHF; DNA: TGTGCCAGTAGTATGTACGGCAGGGGGCTTAGCAATCAGCCCCAGCATTTT
V: TRBV2; size: .; J: TRBJ2-5; D: TRBD2; CDR3: CASSGLAGETQYF; DNA: TGTGCCAGCAGTGGGTTAGCGGGAGAGACCCAGTACTTC